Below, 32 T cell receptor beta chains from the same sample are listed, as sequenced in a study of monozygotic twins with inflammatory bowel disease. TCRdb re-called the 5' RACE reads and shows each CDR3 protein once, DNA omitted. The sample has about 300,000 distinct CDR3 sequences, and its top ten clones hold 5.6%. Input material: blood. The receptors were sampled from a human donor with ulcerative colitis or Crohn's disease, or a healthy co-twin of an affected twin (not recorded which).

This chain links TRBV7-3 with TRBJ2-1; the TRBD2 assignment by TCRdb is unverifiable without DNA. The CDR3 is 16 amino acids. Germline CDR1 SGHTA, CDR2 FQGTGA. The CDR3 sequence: CASSPVAGGPSVEQFF.

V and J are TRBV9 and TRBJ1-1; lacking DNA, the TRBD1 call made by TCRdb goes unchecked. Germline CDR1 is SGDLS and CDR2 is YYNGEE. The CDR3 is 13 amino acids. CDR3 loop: CASSVQGDTEAFF.

The CDR3 protein is CAWSVFGGEQFF. The genes are TRBV30 and TRBJ2-1. The CDR3 spans 12 residues. CDR1 GTSNPN and CDR2 SVGIG come from the germline V gene (reference sequence).

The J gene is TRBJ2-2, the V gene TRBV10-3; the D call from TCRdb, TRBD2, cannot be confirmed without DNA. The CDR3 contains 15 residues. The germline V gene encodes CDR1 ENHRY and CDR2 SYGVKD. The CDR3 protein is CAIGSSGANTGELFF.

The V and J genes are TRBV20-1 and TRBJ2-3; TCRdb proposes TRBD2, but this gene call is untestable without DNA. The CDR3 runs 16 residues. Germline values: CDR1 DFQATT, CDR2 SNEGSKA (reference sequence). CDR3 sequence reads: CSARGVAGVSTDTQYF.

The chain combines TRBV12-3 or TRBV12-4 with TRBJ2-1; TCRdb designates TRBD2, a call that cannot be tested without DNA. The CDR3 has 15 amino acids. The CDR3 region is CASSLVRRGTSEQFF.

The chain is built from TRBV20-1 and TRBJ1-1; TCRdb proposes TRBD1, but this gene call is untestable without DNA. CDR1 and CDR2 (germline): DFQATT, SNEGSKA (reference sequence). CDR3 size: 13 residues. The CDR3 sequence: CSARATGNTEAFF.

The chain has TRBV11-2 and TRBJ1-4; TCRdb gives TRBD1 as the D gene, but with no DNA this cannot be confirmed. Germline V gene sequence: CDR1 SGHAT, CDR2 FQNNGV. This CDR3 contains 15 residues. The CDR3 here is CASSLGDRDYEKLFF.

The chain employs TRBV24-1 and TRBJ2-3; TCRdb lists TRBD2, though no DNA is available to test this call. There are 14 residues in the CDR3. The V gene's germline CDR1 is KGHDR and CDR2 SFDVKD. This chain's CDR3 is CATSVTGSTDTQYF.

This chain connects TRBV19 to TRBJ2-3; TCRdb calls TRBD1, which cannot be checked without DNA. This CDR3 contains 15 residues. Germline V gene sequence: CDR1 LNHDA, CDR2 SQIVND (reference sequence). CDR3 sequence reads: CASSPGGTGADTQYF.

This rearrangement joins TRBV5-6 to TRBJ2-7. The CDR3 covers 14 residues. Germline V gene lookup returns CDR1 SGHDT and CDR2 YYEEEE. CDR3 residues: CASSQPGTTYEQYF.

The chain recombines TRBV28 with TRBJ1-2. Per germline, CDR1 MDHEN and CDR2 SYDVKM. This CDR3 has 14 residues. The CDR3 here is CASTSRPASVGYTF.

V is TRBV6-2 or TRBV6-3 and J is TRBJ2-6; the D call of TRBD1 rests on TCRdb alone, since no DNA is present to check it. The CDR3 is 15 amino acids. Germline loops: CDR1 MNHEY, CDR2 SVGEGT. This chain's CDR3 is CASSFKGVWANVLTF.

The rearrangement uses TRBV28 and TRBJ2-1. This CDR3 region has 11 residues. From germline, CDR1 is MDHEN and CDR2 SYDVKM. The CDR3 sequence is CASSLVREQFF.

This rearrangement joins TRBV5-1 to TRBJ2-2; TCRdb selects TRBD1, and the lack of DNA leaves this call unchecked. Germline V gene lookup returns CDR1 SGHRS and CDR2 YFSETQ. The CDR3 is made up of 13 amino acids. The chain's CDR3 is CATPGQATGELFF.

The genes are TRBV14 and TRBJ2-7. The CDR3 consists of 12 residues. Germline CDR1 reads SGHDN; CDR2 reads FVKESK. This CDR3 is CASSRHRYEQYF. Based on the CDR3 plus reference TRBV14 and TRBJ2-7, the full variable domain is EAGVTQFPSHSVIEKGQTVTLRCDPISGHDNLYWYRRVMGKEIKFLLHFVKESKQDESGMPNNRFLAERTGGTYSTLKVQPAELEDSGVYFCASSRHRYEQYFGPGTRLTVT.

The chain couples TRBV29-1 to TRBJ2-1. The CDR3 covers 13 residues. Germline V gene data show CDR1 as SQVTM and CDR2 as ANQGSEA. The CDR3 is CSVELPASSEQFF.

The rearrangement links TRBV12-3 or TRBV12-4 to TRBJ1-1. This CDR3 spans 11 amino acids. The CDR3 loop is CASSFNTEAFF.

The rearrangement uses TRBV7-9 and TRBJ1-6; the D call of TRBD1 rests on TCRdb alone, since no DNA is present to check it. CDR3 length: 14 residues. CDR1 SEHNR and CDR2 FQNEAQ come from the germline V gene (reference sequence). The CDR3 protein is CASSAPANNSPLHF. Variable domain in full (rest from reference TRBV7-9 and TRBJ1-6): DTGVSQNPRHKITKRGQNVTFRCDPISEHNRLYWYRQTLGQGPEFLTYFQNEAQLEKSRLLSDRFSAERPKGSFSTLEIQRTEQGDSAMYLCASSAPANNSPLHFGNGTRLTVT.

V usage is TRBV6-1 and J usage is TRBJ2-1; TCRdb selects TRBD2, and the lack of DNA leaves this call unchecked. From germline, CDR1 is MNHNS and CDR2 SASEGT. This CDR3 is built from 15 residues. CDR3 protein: CASTFSGKQDNEQFF.

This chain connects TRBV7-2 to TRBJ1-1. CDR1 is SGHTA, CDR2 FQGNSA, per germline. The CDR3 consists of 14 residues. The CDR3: CASSSTVTLGEAFF.

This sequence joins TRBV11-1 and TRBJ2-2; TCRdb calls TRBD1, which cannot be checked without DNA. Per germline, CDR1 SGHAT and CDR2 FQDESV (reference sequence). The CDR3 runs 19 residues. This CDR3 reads CASSLGLGQASSNTGELFF.

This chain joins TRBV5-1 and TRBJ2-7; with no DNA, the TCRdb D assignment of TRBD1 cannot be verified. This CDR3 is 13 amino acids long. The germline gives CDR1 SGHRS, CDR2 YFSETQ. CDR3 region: CASSLGDKYEQYF.

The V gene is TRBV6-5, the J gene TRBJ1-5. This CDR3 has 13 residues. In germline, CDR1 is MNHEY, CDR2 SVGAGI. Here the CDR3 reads CASSYGPSEPQHF.

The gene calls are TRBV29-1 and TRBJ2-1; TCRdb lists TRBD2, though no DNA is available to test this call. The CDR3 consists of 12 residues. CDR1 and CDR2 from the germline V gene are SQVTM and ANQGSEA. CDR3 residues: CSVGGGVNEQFF.

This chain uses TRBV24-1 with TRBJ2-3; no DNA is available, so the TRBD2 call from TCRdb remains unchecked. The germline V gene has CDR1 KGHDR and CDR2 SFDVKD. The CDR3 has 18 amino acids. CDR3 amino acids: CATSDHGLAGGVADTQYF.

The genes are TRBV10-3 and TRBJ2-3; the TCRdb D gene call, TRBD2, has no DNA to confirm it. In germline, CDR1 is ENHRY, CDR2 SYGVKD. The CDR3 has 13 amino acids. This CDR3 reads CAIKGESTDTQYF.

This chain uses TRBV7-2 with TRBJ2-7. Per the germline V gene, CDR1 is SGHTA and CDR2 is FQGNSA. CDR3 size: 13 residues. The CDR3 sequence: CASSLKAFYEQYF.

CDR3 amino acids: CASRKNLENSPLHF. J is TRBJ1-6 and V is TRBV5-1. This CDR3 spans 14 amino acids. Germline CDR1 and CDR2: SGHRS and YFSETQ.

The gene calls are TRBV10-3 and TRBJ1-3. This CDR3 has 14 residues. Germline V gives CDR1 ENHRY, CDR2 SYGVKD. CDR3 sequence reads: CAIRERTEGNTIYF.

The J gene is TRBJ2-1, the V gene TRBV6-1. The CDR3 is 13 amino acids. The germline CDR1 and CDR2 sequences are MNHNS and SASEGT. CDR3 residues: CASMKTAYNEQFF.

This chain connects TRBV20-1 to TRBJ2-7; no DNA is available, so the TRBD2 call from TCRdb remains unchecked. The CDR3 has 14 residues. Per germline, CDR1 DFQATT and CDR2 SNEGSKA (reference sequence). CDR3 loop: CSARTTSHLYEQYF.